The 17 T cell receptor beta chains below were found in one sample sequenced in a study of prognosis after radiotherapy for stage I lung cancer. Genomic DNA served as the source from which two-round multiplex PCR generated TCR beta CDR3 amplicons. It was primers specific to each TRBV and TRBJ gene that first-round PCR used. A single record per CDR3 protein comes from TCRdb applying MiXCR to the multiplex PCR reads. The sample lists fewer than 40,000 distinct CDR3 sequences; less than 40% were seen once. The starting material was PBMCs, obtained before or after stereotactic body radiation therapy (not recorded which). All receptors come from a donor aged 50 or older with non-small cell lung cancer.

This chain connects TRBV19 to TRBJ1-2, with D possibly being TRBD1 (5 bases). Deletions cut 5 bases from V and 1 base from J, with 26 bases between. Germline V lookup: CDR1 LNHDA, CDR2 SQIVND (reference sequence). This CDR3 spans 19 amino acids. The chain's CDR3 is CASSSYDFRDPFYNYGYTF. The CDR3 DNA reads TGTGCCAGTAGTTCGTACGATTTCAGGGACCCGTTTTATAACTATGGCTACACCTTC. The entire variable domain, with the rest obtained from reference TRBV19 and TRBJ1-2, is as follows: DGGITQSPKYLFRKEGQNVTLSCEQNLNHDAMYWYRQDPGQGLRLIYYSQIVNDFQKGDIAEGYSVSREKKESFPLTVTSAQKNPTAFYLCASSSYDFRDPFYNYGYTFGSGTRLTVV.

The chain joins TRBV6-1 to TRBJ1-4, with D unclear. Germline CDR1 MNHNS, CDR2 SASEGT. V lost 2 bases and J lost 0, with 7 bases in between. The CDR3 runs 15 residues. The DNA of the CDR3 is TGTGCCAGCAGTGAAAATCTTGCAACTAATGAAAAACTGTTTTTT. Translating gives CASSENLATNEKLFF.

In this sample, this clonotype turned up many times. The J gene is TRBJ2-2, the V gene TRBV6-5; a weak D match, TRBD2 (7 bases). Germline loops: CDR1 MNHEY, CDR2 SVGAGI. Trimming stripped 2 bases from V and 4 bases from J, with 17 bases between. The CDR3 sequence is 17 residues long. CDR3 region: CASSYPPRRGGTGELFF. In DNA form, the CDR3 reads TGTGCCAGCAGTTACCCCCCCCGAAGGGGGGGCACCGGGGAGCTGTTTTTT.

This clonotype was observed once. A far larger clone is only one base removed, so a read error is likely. CDR3 coding DNA: TGTGCCAGCAGTTATGCCACGTCCTACAATGAGCAGTTCTTC. Protein sequence: CASSYATSYNEQFF. The chain combines TRBV6-9 with TRBJ2-1, with D hard to call. The CDR3 has 14 residues. Germline V gene data show CDR1 as MNHGY and CDR2 as SVAAGI. Trimming cost V 2 bases and J 1 base, with 6 bases left between them.

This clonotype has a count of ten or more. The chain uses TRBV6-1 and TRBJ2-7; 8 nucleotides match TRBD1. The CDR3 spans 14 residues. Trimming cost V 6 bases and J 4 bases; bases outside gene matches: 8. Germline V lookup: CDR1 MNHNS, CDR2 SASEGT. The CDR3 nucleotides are TGTGCCAGCAGACTCCGGGACAGGTCGTACGAGCAGTACTTC. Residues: CASRLRDRSYEQYF.

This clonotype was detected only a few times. The CDR3 nucleotides are TGTGCCATCAGTGATCCGAGGGACAGCGGAACCCAGTACTTC. This encodes CAISDPRDSGTQYF. This chain connects TRBV10-3 to TRBJ2-7, with 7 bases identical to TRBD1. Germline-derived CDR1 and CDR2 are ENHRY and SYGVKD. Trimming cost V 3 bases and J 10 bases; bases outside gene matches: 12. CDR3 length equals 14 residues.

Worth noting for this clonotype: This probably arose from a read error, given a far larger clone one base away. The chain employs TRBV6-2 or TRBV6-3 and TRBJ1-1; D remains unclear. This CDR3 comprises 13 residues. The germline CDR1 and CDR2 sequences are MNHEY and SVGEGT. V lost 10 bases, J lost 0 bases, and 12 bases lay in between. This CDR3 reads CAITPTVNTEAFF. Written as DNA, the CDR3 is TGTGCCATCACCCCAACCGTGAACACTGAAGCTTTCTTT.

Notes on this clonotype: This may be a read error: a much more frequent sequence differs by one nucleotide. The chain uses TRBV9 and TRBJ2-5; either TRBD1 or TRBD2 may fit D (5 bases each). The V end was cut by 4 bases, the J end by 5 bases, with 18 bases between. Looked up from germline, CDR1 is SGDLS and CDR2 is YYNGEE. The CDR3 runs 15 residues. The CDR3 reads CASSQSGLWGETQYF. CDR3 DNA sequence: TGTGCCAGCAGCCAAAGTGGGTTATGGGGGGAGACCCAGTACTTC.

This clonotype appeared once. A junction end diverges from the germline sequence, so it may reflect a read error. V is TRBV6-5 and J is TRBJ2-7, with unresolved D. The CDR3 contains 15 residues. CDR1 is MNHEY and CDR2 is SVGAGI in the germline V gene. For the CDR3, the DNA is TGTGCCAGCAGTTACCAGCCAGGCGTTGCCTACGAGCATTACTTC. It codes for CASSYQPGVAYEHYF.

In DNA, the CDR3 is TGCAGTTCTACTACCACTAGCGTGAGGGATGAGCAGTTCTTC. Translated: CSSTTTSVRDEQFF. The rearrangement joins TRBV20-1 to TRBJ2-1, with 7 bases identical to TRBD2. The ends lost 8 bases at V and 8 bases at J; junction bases unmatched: 15. The germline V gene has CDR1 DFQATT and CDR2 SNEGSKA (reference sequence). The CDR3 loop spans 14 amino acids.

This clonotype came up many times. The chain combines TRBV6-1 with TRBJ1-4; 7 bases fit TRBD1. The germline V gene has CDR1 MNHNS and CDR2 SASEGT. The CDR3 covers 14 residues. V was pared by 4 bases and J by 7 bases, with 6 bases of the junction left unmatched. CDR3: CASSGYQGVEKLFF. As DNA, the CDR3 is TGTGCCAGCAGTGGGTATCAGGGGGTTGAAAAACTGTTTTTT.

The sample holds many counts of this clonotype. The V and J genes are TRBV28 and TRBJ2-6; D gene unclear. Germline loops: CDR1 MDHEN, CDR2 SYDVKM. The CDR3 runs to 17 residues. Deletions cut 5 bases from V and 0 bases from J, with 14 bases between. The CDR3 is CASSPSGLPSGANVLTF. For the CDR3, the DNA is TGTGCCAGCAGTCCATCCGGGCTTCCCTCTGGGGCCAACGTCCTGACTTTC.

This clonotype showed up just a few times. The CDR3 DNA is TGTGCCAGCAGTTACGGCGGGAGGGCCTACAATGAGCAGTTCTTC. It yields the protein CASSYGGRAYNEQFF. The J gene is TRBJ2-1, the V gene TRBV6-9; 9 bases are shared with TRBD2. V lost 3 bases and J lost 2; bases outside the gene matches: 2. The CDR3 runs 15 residues. CDR1 and CDR2 (germline): MNHGY, SVAAGI.

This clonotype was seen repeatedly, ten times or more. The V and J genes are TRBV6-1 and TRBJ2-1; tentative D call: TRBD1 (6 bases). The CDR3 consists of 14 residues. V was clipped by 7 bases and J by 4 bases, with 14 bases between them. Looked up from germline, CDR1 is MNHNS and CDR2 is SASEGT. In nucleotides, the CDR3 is TGTGCCAGCACCCGAGGACAGCCGTACAATGAGCAGTTCTTC. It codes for CASTRGQPYNEQFF.

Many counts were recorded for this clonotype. DNA for the CDR3: TGTGCCAGTAGCGGACAGGCGACTTCCTATGGCTACACCTTC. Protein sequence: CASSGQATSYGYTF. The chain recombines TRBV19 with TRBJ1-2; 7 bases line up with TRBD1. In germline, CDR1 is LNHDA, CDR2 SQIVND (reference sequence). Unmatched junction bases numbered 8, after V lost 6 bases and J lost 4 bases. This CDR3 has 14 residues.

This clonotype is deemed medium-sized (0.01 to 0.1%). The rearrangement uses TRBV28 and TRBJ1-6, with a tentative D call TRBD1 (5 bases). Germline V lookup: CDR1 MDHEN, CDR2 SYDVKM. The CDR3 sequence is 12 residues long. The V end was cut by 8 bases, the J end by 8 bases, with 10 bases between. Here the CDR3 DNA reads TGTGCCAGCCCGCAGGGCGATTCACCCCTCCACTTT. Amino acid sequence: CASPQGDSPLHF. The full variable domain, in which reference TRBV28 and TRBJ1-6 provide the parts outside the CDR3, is DVKVTQSSRYLVKRTGEKVFLECVQDMDHENMFWYRQDPGLGLRLIYFSYDVKMKEKGDIPEGYSVSREKKERFSLILESASTNQTSMYLCASPQGDSPLHFGNGTRLTVT.

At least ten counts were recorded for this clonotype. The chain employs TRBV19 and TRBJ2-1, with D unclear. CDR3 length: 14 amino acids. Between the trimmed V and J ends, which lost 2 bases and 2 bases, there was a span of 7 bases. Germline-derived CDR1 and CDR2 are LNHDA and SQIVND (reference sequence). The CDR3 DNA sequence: TGTGCCAGTAGTATAACGGTAACCTACAATGAGCAGTTCTTC. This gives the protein CASSITVTYNEQFF.